This T cell receptor beta chain is drawn from a study of T cells in Graves' hyperthyroidism and ophthalmopathy. Study-wide results and limits: Most thyroid clonotypes expanded above 0.001 appeared in blood too.

Looked up from germline, CDR1 is LGHDT and CDR2 is YNNKEL (reference sequence). V lost 2 bases and J lost 1, with 8 bases in between. The CDR3 has 14 residues. TCR beta CDR3 regions were amplified from RNA transcripts. The HTBI primer set was used in a first-round RT-PCR of the TCR CDR3. TCRdb reprocessed the multiplex PCR reads with MiXCR, giving one entry per CDR3 protein. Of some 250,000 distinct CDR3 sequences in the sample, approximately 14% were seen once. This clonotype was counted many times. No antigen is known for it. The clonotype was recovered from a woman in her fifties or sixties with Graves' hyperthyroidism that later progressed to Graves' ophthalmopathy. Sequencing was done on a sample of blood. J is TRBJ1-1 and V is TRBV3-1, with D possibly being TRBD1 (6 bases). CDR3 sequence (DNA): TGTGCCAGCAGCCAAAGGGGGTGGAACACTGAAGCTTTCTTT. Protein product: CASSQRGWNTEAFF.